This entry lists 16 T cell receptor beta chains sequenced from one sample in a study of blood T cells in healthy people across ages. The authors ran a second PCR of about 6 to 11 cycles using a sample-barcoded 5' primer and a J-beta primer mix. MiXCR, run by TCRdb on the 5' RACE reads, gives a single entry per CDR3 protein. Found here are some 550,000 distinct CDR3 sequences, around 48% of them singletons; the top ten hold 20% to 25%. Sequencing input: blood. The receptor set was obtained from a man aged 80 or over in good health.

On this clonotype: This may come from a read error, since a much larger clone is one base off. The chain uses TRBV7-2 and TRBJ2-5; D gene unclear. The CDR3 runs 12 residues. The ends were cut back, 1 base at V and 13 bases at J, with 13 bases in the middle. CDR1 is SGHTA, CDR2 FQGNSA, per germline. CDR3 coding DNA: TGTGCCAGCAGCTTAGATGTAGGCCTGCGGTACTTC. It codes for CASSLDVGLRYF.

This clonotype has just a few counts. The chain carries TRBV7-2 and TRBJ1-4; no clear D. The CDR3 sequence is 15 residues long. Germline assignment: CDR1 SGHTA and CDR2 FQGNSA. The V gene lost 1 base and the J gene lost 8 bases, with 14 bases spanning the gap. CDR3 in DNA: TGTGCCAGCAGCTTAGGGGGTCAGGAGGGAGAAAAACTGTTTTTT. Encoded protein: CASSLGGQEGEKLFF.

The CDR3: CASSQEGVSFTEAFF. As DNA, the CDR3 is TGCGCCAGCAGCCAAGAAGGGGTATCGTTCACTGAAGCTTTCTTT. This chain links TRBV4-3 with TRBJ1-1, with D tentatively TRBD1 (5 bases). The V gene's germline CDR1 is LGHNA and CDR2 YSLEER. The V end lost 0 bases, the J end lost 4 bases, and 12 bases lay between the germline ends. The CDR3 has 15 residues.

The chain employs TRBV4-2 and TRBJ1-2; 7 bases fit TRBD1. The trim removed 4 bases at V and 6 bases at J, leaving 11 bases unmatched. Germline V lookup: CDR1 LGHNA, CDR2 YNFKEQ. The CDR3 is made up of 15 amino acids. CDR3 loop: CASSRGDRGVNGYTF. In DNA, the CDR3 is TGTGCCAGCAGCCGAGGGGACAGAGGCGTAAATGGCTACACCTTC.

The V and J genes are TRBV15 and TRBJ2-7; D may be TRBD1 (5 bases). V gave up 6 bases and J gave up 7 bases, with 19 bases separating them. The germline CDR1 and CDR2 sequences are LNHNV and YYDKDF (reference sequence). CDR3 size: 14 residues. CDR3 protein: CATSTGYSYDEQYF. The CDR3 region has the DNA TGTGCCACCAGTACAGGATACTCCTACGATGAGCAGTACTTC.

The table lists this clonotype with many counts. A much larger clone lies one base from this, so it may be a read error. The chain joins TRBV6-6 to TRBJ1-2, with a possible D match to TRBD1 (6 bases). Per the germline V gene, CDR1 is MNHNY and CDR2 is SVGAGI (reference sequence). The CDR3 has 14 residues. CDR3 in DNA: TGTGCCAGCAGTGACTCGACAGGCAGCTATGGCTACACCTTC. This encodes CASSDSTGSYGYTF.

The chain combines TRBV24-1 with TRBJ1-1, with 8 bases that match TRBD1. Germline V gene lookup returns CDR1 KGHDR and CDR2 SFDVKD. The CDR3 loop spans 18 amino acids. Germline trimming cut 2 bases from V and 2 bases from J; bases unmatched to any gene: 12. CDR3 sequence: CATSDSLQGQADNTEAFF. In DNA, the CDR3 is TGTGCCACCAGTGATTCCTTGCAGGGACAGGCGGATAACACTGAAGCTTTCTTT.

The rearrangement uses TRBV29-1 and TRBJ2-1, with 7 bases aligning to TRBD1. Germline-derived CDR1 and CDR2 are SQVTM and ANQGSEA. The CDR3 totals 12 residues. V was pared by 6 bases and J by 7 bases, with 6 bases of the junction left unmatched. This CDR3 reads CSVTGVRNEQFF. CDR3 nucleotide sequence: TGCAGCGTAACAGGGGTGAGGAATGAGCAGTTCTTC.

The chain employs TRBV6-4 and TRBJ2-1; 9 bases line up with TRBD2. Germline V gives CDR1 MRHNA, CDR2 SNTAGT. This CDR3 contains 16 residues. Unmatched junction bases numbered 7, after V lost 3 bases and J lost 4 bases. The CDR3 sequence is CASSELAGAGYNEQFF. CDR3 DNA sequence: TGTGCCAGCAGTGAATTAGCGGGAGCGGGGTACAATGAGCAGTTCTTC.

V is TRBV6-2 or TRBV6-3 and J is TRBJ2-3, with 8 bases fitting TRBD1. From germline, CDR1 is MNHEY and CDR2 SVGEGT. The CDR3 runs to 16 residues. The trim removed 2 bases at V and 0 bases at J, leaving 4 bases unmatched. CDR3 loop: CASSYGQGRSTDTQYF. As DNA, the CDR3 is TGTGCCAGCAGTTACGGACAGGGACGTAGCACAGATACGCAGTATTTT.

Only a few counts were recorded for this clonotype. This chain's CDR3 is CASSYRDTTTYGYTF. The CDR3 nucleotides read TGTGCCAGCAGTTACCGTGACACAACCACCTATGGCTACACCTTC. This sequence joins TRBV6-6 and TRBJ1-2; D unresolved. V was cut by 2 bases and J by 4 bases, with 14 bases left in between. Germline V gene lookup returns CDR1 MNHNY and CDR2 SVGAGI (reference sequence). The CDR3 has 15 residues.

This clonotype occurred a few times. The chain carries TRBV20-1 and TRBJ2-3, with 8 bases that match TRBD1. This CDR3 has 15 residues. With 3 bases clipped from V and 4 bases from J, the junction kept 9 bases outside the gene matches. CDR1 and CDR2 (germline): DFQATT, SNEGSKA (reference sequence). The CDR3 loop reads CSARKDRGTSDTQYF. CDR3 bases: TGCAGTGCTAGGAAAGACAGGGGCACGTCAGATACGCAGTATTTT.

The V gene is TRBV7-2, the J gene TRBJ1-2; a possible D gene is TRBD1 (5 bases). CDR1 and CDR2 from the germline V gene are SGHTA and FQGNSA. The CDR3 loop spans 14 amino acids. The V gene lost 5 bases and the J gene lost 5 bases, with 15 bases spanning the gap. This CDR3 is CASSLSGTVYGYTF. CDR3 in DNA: TGTGCCAGCAGCCTGAGTGGGACGGTATATGGCTACACCTTC.

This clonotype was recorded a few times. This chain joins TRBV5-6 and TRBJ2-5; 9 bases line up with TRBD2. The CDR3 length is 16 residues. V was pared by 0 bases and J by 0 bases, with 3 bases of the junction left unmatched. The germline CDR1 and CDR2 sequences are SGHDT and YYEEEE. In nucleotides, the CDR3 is TGTGCCAGCAGCTTGGAAATAGCGGGGGACCAAGAGACCCAGTACTTC. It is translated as CASSLEIAGDQETQYF.

The DNA of the CDR3 is TGCGCCAGCAGCCCCGAGGCCGGGATCCACAATGAGCAGTTCTTC. This translates into CASSPEAGIHNEQFF. V usage is TRBV5-1 and J usage is TRBJ2-1; D possibly corresponds to TRBD2 (5 bases). The CDR3 loop spans 15 amino acids. The germline CDR1 and CDR2 sequences are SGHRS and YFSETQ. V gave up 4 bases and J gave up 5 bases, with 16 bases separating them.

CDR3 amino acids: CASSSGTQGGAGNTIYF. CDR3 DNA sequence: TGTGCCAGCAGCTCGGGGACCCAAGGGGGAGCTGGAAACACCATATATTTT. This chain connects TRBV7-3 to TRBJ1-3; D is perhaps TRBD1 (6 bases). V was cut by 4 bases and J by 2 bases, with 18 bases left in between. The CDR3 runs to 17 residues. Germline V gene sequence: CDR1 SGHTA, CDR2 FQGTGA.